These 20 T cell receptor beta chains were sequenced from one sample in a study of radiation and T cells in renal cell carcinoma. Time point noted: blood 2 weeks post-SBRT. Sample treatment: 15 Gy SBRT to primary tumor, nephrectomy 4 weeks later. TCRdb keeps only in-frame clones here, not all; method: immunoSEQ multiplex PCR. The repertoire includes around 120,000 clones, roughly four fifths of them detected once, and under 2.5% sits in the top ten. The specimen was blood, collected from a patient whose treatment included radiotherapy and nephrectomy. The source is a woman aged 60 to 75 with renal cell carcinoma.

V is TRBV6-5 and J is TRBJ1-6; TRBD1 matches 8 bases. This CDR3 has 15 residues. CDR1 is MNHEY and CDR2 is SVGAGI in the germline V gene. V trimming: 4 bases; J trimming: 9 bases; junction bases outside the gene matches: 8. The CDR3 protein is CASSSEWTGRSPLHF. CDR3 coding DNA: TGTGCCAGCAGTTCCGAGTGGACAGGGCGTTCACCCCTCCACTTT.

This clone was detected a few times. The CDR3 DNA reads TGTGCCAGCAGCGCCTCGACACAACCTGACTATGGCTACACCTTC. This gives the protein CASSASTQPDYGYTF. V gene TRBV9 combines with J gene TRBJ1-2; D is unresolved. The V end lost 3 bases, the J end lost 3 bases, and 15 bases lay between the germline ends. The germline V gene encodes CDR1 SGDLS and CDR2 YYNGEE. This CDR3 has 15 residues.

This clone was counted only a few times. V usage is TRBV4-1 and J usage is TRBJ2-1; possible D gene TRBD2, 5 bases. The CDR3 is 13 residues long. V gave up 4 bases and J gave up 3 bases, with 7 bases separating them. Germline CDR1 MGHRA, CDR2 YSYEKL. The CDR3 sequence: CASSPRDYNEQFF. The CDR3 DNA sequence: TGCGCCAGCAGCCCACGGGACTACAATGAGCAGTTCTTC.

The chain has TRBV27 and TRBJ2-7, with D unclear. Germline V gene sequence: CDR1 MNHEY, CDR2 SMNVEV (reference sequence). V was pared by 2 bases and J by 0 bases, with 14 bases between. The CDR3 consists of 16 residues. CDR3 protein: CASSLRFGQNSYEQYF. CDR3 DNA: TGTGCCAGCAGTTTACGGTTCGGCCAGAACTCCTACGAGCAGTACTTC.

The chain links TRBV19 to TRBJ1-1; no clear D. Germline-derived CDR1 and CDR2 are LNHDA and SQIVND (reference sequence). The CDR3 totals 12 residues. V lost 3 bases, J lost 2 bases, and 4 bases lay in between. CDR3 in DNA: TGTGCCAGTAGTATTCGCAACACTGAAGCTTTCTTT. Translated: CASSIRNTEAFF.

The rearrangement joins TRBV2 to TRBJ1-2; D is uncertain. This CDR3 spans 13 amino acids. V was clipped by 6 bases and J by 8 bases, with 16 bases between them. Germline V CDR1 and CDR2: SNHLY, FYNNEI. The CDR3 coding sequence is TGTGCCAGCAGAACGGGCCTAACGGGCGGCTACACCTTC. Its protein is CASRTGLTGGYTF.

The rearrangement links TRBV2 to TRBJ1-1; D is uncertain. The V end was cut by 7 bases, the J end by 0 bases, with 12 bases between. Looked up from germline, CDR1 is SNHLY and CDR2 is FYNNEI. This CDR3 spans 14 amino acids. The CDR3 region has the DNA TGTGCCAGCATCTGGGCCCCAGTGAACACTGAAGCTTTCTTT. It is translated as CASIWAPVNTEAFF.

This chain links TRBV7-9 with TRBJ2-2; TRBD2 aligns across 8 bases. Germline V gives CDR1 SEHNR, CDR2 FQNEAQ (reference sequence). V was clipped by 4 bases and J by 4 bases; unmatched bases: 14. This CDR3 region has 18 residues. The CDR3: CASSSTVVAGTGTGELFF. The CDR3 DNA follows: TGTGCCAGCAGCTCGACGGTGGTAGCGGGAACGGGCACCGGGGAGCTGTTTTTT.

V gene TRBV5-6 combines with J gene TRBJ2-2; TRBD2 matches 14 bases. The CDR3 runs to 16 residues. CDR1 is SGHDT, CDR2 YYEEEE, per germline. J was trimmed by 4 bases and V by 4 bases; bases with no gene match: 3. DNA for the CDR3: TGTGCCAGCAGCCCGACTAGCGGGAGGGGCACCGGGGAGCTGTTTTTT. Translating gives CASSPTSGRGTGELFF.

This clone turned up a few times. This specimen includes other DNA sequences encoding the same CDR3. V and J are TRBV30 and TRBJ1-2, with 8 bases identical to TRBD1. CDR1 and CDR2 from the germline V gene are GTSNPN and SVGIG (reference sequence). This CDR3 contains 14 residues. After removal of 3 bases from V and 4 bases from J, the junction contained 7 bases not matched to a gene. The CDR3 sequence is CAWSPDRAAYGYTF. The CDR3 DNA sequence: TGTGCCTGGAGCCCGGACAGGGCCGCCTATGGCTACACCTTC.

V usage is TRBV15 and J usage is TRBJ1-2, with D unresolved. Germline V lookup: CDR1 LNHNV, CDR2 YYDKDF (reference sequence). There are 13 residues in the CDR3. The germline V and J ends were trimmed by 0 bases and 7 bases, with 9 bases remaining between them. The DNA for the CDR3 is TGTGCCACCAGCAGAGAGGGGATCGGTGGCTACACCTTC. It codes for CATSREGIGGYTF.

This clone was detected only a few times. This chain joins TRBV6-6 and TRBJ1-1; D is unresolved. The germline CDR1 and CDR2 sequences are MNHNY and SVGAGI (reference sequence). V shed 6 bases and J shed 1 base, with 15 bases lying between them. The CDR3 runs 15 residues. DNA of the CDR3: TGTGCCAGCAGCCTCTCCGGACGGGGGAACACTGAAGCTTTCTTT. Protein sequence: CASSLSGRGNTEAFF.

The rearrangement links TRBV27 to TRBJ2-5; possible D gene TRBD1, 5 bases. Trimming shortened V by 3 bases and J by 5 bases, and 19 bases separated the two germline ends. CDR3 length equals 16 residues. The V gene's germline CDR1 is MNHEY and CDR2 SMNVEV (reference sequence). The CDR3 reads CASSLQWVGAPETQYF. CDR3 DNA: TGTGCCAGCAGTTTGCAGTGGGTAGGGGCCCCCGAGACCCAGTACTTC.

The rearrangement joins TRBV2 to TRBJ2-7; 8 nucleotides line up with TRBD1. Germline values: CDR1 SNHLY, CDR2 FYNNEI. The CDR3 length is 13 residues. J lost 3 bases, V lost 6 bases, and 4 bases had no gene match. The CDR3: CASSRDRHYEQYF. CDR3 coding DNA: TGTGCCAGCAGCCGGGACAGGCACTACGAGCAGTACTTC.

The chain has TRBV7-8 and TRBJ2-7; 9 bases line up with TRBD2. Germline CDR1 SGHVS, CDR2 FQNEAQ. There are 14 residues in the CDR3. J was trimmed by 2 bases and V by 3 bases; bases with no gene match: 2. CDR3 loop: CASSLSSGTYEQYF. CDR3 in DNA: TGTGCCAGCAGCTTGTCTAGCGGGACCTACGAGCAGTACTTC. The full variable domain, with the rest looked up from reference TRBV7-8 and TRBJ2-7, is GAGVSQSPRYKVAKRGQDVALRCDPISGHVSLFWYQQALGQGPEFLTYFQNEAQLDKSGLPSDRFFAERPEGSVSTLKIQRTQQEDSAVYLCASSLSSGTYEQYFGPGTRLTVT.

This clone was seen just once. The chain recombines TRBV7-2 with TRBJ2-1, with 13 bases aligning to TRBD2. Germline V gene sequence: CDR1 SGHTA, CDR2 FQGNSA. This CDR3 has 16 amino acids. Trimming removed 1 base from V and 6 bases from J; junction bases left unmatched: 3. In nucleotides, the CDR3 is TGTGCCAGCAGCTTAGGAGGACTAGCGGGAGCCAATGAGCAGTTCTTC. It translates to CASSLGGLAGANEQFF. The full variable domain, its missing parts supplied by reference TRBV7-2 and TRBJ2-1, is GAGVSQSPSNKVTEKGKDVELRCDPISGHTALYWYRQSLGQGLEFLIYFQGNSAPDKSGLPSDRFSAERTGGSVSTLTIQRTQQEDSAVYLCASSLGGLAGANEQFFGPGTRLTVL.

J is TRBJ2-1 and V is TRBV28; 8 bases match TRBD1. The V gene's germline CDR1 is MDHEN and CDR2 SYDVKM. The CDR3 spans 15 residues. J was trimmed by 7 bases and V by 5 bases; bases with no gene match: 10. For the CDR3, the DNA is TGTGCCAGCAGTCGACTTGGACAGGGAAAGAATGAGCAGTTCTTC. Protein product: CASSRLGQGKNEQFF.

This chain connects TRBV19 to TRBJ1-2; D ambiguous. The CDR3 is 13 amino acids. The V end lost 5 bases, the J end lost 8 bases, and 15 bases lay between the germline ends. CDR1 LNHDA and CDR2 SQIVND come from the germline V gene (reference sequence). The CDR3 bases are TGTGCCAGTAGTCCTTCCTCAATTGCGGGCTACACCTTC. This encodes CASSPSSIAGYTF.

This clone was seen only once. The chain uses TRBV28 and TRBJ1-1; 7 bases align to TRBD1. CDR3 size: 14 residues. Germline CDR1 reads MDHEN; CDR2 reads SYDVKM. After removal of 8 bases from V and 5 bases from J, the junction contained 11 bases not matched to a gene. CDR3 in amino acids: CASAPTGLETEAFF. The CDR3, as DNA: TGTGCCAGCGCCCCGACAGGGTTGGAGACTGAAGCTTTCTTT.

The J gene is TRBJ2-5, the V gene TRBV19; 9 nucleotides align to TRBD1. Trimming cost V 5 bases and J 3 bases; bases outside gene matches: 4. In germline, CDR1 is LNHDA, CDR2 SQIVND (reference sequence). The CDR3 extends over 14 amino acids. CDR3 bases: TGTGCCAGTAGTTCCCGGGACAGGGAAGAGACCCAGTACTTC. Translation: CASSSRDREETQYF. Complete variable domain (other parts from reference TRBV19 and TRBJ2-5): DGGITQSPKYLFRKEGQNVTLSCEQNLNHDAMYWYRQDPGQGLRLIYYSQIVNDFQKGDIAEGYSVSREKKESFPLTVTSAQKNPTAFYLCASSSRDREETQYFGPGTRLLVL.